Presented here are 12 T cell receptor beta chains from one specimen sequenced in a study of blood T cells in healthy people across ages. Together with a sample-barcoded 5' primer, a J-beta primer mix was included in a second PCR lasting about 7 to 12 cycles. TCRdb re-called the 5' RACE reads with MiXCR, one entry per CDR3 protein. The sample has hundreds of thousands of distinct CDR3 sequences; about 43% are singletons. Specimen: blood. The receptors derive from an older man in good health.

V is TRBV20-1 and J is TRBJ1-4, with TRBD1 matching over 12 bases. With 5 bases clipped from V and 7 bases from J, the junction kept 2 bases outside the gene matches. CDR3 length: 13 residues. Germline loops: CDR1 DFQATT, CDR2 SNEGSKA (reference sequence). The CDR3 region has the DNA TGCAGTGCTGGGGGACAGGGGGCTGAAAAACTGTTTTTT. Amino acids: CSAGGQGAEKLFF.

A few counts support this clonotype. The chain employs TRBV12-3 or TRBV12-4 and TRBJ2-7; D perhaps matches TRBD1 (6 bases). V was trimmed by 6 bases and J by 3 bases, leaving 12 bases between them. This CDR3 has 13 residues. Written as DNA, the CDR3 is TGTGCCAGCAGCCACGGGACAAACTACGAGCAGTACTTC. As protein: CASSHGTNYEQYF.

The J gene is TRBJ2-5, the V gene TRBV28; no reliable D call. There are 13 residues in the CDR3. CDR1 is MDHEN, CDR2 SYDVKM, per germline. The germline V and J ends were trimmed by 2 bases and 7 bases, with 11 bases remaining between them. CDR3 sequence (DNA): TGTGCCAGCAGTTTAAACCCTTCGGGGACCCAGTACTTC. This translates into CASSLNPSGTQYF.

This clonotype was counted once. A single base separates this from a much larger clone, so it may be a read error. The genes are TRBV10-3 and TRBJ1-6; D is possibly TRBD1 (5 bases). The CDR3 runs 15 residues. V was clipped by 6 bases and J by 4 bases, with 13 bases between them. The germline V gene encodes CDR1 ENHRY and CDR2 SYGVKD. In nucleotides, the CDR3 is TGTGCCATCAGCGCCGGGACGGTGTATAATTCACCCCTCCACTTT. Amino acids: CAISAGTVYNSPLHF.

The chain combines TRBV9 with TRBJ2-3; maybe TRBD1 (5 bases). This CDR3 has 14 residues. Between the trimmed V and J ends, which lost 3 bases and 4 bases, there was a span of 12 bases. Per germline, CDR1 SGDLS and CDR2 YYNGEE. In nucleotides, the CDR3 is TGTGCCAGCAGCGCCTACAGGTCCGCAGATACGCAGTATTTT. As protein: CASSAYRSADTQYF.

The chain carries TRBV5-1 and TRBJ2-1; D is unresolved. Trimming pared 6 bases from V and 4 bases from J, leaving 11 bases between. From germline, CDR1 is SGHRS and CDR2 YFSETQ. The CDR3 totals 13 residues. CDR3 coding DNA: TGCGCCAGCAAAATCCGAGAGTACAATGAGCAGTTCTTC. Translation gives CASKIREYNEQFF.

The gene calls are TRBV10-3 and TRBJ1-2, with 8 bases fitting TRBD1. The CDR3 runs 17 residues. Germline CDR1 ENHRY, CDR2 SYGVKD. The ends lost 4 bases at V and 5 bases at J; junction bases unmatched: 15. CDR3 in amino acids: CAISASGQVTRNYGYTF. Here the CDR3 DNA reads TGTGCCATCAGTGCATCGGGACAGGTCACCAGGAATTATGGCTACACCTTC.

This chain joins TRBV10-3 and TRBJ2-5; weak D call: TRBD1 (5 bases). This CDR3 comprises 14 residues. Germline V gene data show CDR1 as ENHRY and CDR2 as SYGVKD. V dropped 3 bases and J dropped 5 bases, with 13 bases sitting between them. In nucleotides, the CDR3 is TGTGCCATCAGTGATCCCCAGGGTGAGGAGACCCAGTACTTC. Its translation is CAISDPQGEETQYF.

The rearrangement links TRBV4-3 to TRBJ1-2; D gene ambiguous. Germline CDR1 LGHNA, CDR2 YSLEER. Trimming shortened V by 0 bases and J by 0 bases, and 11 bases separated the two germline ends. This CDR3 contains 16 residues. The CDR3 nucleotides read TGCGCCAGCAGCCAAGACTCCGACCCGTCTAACTATGGCTACACCTTC. Amino acid sequence: CASSQDSDPSNYGYTF.

The chain has TRBV7-3 and TRBJ2-5, with a possible D match to TRBD1 (5 bases). From germline, CDR1 is SGHTA and CDR2 FQGTGA. The CDR3 spans 15 residues. Trimming removed 1 base at V and 5 bases at J, with 14 bases between. CDR3 nucleotide sequence: TGTGCCAGCAGCTTAATTGGTCCCCCAGGGGAGACCCAGTACTTC. It translates to CASSLIGPPGETQYF.

The table lists this clonotype with a count of one. V and J are TRBV7-2 and TRBJ2-5, with D hard to call. V dropped 5 bases and J dropped 11 bases, with 24 bases sitting between them. Per germline, CDR1 SGHTA and CDR2 FQGNSA. The CDR3 totals 15 residues. CDR3 bases: TGTGCCAGCAGCCTACGGGCCCGATTGATCGATGAGCAGTACTTC. This sequence encodes CASSLRARLIDEQYF.

This clonotype occurred many times. The rearrangement joins TRBV12-3 or TRBV12-4 to TRBJ2-5; D ambiguous. V was pared by 6 bases and J by 5 bases, with 10 bases between. The CDR3 is made up of 12 amino acids. The CDR3 DNA follows: TGTGCCAGCAGCAAGGACCGGGAGACCCAGTACTTC. It encodes CASSKDRETQYF.